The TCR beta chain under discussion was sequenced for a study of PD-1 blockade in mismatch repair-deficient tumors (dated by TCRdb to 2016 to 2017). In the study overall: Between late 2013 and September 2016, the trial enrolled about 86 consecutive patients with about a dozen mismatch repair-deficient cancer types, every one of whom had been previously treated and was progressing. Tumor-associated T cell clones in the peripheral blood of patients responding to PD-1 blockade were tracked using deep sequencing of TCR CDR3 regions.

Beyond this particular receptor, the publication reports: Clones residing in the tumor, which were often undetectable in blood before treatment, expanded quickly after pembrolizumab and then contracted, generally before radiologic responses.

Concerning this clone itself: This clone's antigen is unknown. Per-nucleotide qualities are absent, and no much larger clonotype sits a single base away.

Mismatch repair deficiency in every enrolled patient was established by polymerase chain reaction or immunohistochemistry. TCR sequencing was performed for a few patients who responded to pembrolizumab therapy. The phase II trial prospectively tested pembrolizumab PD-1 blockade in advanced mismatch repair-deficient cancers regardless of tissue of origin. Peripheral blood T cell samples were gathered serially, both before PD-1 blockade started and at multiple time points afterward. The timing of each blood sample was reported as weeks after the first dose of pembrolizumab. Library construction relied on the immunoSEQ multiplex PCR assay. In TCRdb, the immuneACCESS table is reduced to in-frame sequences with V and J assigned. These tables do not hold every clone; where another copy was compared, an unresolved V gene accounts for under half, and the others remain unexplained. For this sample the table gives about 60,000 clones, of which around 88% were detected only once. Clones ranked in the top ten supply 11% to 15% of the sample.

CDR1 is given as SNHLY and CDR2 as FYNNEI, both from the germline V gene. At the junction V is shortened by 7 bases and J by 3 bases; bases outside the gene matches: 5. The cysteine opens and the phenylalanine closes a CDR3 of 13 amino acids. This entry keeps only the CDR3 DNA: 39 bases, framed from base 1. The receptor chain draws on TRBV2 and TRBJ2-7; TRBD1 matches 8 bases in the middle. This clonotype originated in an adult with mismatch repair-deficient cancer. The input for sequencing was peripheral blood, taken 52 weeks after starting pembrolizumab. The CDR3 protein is CASKWTGNYEQYF. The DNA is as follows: TGTGCCAGCAAATGGACAGGGAACTACGAGCAGTACTTC.